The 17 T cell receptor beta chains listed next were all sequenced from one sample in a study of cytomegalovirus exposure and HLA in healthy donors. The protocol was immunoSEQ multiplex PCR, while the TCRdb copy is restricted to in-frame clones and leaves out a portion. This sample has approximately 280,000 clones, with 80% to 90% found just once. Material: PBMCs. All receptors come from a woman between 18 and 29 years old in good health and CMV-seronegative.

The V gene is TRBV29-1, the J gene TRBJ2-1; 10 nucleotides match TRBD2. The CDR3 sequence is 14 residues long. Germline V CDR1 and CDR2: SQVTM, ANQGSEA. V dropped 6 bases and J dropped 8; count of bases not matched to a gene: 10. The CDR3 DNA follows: TGCAGCGTCGGATTGGGACTAGCGTCGGATGAGCAGTTCTTC. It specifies CSVGLGLASDEQFF.

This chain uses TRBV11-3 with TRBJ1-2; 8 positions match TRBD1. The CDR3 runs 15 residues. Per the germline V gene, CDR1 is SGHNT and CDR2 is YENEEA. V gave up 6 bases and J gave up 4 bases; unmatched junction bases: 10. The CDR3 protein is CASSLTGATSYGYTF. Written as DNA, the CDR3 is TGTGCCAGCAGTCTGACAGGGGCGACCTCCTATGGCTACACCTTC.

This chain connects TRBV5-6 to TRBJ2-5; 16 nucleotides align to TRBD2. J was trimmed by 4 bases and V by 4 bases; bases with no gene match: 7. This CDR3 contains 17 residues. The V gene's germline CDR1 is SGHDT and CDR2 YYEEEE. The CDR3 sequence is CASSKPGLAGGLETQYF. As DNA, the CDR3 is TGTGCCAGCAGCAAACCGGGACTAGCGGGGGGGCTAGAGACCCAGTACTTC.

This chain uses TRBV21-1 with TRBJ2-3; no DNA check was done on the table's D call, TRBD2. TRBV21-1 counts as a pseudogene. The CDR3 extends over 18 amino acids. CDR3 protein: CASSKEWAGGPNTDTQYF. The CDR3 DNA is TGTGCCAGCAGCAAAGAGTGGGCGGGGGGGCCTAACACAGATACGCAGTATTTT.

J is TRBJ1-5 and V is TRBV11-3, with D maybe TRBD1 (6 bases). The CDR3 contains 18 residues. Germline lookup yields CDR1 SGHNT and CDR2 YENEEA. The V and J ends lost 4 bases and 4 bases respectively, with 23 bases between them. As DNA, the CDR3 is TGTGCCAGCAGCTCGCGTCACTTGACAGGTTTTCAGAATCAGCCCCAGCATTTT. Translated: CASSSRHLTGFQNQPQHF.

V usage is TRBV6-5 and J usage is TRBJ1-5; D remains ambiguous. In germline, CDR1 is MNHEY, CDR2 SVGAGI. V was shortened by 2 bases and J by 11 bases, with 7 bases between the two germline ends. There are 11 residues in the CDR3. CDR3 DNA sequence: TGTGCCAGCAGTTACGAGGGATCCCAGCATTTT. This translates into CASSYEGSQHF.

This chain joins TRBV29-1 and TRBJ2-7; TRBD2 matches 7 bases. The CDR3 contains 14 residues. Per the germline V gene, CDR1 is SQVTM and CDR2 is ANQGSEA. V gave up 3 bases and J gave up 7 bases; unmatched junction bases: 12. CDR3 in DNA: TGCAGCGTTGAGGGGGGACTACCGACGGCAGAGCAGTACTTC. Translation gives CSVEGGLPTAEQYF.

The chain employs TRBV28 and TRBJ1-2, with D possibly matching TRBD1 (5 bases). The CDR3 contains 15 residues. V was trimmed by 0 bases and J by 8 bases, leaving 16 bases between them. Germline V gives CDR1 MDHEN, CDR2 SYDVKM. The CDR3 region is CASSLWVDSLSGYTF. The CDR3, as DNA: TGTGCCAGCAGTTTATGGGTAGACAGTCTCTCGGGCTACACCTTC.

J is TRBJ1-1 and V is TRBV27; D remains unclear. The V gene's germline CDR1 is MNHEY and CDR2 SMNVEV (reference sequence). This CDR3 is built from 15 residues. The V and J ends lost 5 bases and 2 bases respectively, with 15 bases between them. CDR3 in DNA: TGTGCCAGCAGTCCACACAGATTTCCCAACACTGAAGCTTTCTTT. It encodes CASSPHRFPNTEAFF.

Written as DNA, the CDR3 is TGTGCCAGCAGCTCCGGACACAGGGGGCCCACCGGGGAGCTGTTTTTT. This gives the protein CASSSGHRGPTGELFF. V gene TRBV9 combines with J gene TRBJ2-2, with TRBD1 matching 9 bases. The V segment lost 4 bases and the J segment 4 bases; nucleotides outside the gene matches: 8. This CDR3 comprises 16 residues. CDR1 is SGDLS and CDR2 is YYNGEE in the germline V gene.

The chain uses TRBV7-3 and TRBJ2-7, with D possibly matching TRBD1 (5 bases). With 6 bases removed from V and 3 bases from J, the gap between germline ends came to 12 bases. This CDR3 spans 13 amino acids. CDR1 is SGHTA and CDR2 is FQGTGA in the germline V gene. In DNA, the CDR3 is TGTGCCAGCAGTCGAGACAGCTTCTACGAGCAGTACTTC. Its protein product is CASSRDSFYEQYF.

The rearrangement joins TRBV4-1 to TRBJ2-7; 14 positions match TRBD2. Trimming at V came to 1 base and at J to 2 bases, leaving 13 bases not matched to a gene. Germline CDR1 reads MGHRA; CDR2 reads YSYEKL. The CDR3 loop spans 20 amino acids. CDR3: CASSQVPTGLAGANTYEQYF. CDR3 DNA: TGCGCCAGCAGCCAAGTCCCCACGGGACTAGCGGGAGCGAACACCTACGAGCAGTACTTC.

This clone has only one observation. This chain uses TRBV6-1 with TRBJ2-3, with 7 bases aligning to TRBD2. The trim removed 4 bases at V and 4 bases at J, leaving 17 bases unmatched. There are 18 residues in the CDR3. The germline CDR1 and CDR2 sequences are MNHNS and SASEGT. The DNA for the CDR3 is TGTGCCAGCAGTGGCCCGGGAGGCGCGATCGTCCGGGCAGATACGCAGTATTTT. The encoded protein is CASSGPGGAIVRADTQYF.

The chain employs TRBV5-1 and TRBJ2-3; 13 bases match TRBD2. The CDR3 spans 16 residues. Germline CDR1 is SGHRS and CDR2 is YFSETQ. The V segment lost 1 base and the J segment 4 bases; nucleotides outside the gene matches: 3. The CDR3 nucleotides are TGCGCCAGCAGCTTGACTAGCGGGGGGGAGGCAGATACGCAGTATTTT. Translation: CASSLTSGGEADTQYF. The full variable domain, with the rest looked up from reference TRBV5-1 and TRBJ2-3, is KAGVTQTPRYLIKTRGQQVTLSCSPISGHRSVSWYQQTPGQGLQFLFEYFSETQRNKGNFPGRFSGRQFSNSRSEMNVSTLELGDSALYLCASSLTSGGEADTQYFGPGTRLTVL.

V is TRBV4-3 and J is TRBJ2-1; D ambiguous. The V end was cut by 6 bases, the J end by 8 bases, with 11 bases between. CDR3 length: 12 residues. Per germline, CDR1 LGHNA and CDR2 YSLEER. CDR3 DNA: TGCGCCAGCAGTCGAAATAGAGATGAGCAGTTCTTC. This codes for CASSRNRDEQFF.

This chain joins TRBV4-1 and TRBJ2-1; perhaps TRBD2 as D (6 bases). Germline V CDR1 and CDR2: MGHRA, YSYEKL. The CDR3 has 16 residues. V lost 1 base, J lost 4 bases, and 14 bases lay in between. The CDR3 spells CASSQADYSTYNEQFF. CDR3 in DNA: TGCGCCAGCAGCCAAGCGGACTATAGCACATACAATGAGCAGTTCTTC.

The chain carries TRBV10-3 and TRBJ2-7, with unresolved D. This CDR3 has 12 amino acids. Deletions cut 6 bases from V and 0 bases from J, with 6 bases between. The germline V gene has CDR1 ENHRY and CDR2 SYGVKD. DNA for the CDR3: TGTGCCATCAGCCTCAGCTCCTACGAGCAGTACTTC. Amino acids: CAISLSSYEQYF.